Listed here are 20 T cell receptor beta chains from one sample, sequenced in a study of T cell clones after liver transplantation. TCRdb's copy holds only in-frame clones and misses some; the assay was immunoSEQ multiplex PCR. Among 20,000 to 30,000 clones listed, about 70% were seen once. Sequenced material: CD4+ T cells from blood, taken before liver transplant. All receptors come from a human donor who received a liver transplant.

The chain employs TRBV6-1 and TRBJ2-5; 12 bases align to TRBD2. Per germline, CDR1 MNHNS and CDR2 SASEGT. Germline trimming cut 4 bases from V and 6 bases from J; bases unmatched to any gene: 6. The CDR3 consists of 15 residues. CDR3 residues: CASSAELAGGKTQYF. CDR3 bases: TGTGCCAGCAGTGCCGAACTAGCGGGGGGAAAGACCCAGTACTTC.

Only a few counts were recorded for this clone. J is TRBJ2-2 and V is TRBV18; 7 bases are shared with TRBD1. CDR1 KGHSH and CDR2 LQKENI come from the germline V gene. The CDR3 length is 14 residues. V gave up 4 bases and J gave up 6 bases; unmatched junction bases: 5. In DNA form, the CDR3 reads TGTGCCAGCTCACTCCGACAGGGTCCCGGGGAGCTGTTTTTT. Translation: CASSLRQGPGELFF.

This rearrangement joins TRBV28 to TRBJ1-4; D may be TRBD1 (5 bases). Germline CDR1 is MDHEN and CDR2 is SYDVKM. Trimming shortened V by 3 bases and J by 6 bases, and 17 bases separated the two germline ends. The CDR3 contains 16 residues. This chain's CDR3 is CASSFSGTQKYEKLFF. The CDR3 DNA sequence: TGTGCCAGCAGTTTCTCAGGGACTCAGAAGTATGAAAAACTGTTTTTT.

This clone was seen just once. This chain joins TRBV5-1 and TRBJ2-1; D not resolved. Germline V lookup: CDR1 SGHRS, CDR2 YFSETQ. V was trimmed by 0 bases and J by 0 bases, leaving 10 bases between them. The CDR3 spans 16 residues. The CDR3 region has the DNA TGCGCCAGCAGCTTGGGCGGCTCCCGCTCCTACAATGAGCAGTTCTTC. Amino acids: CASSLGGSRSYNEQFF.

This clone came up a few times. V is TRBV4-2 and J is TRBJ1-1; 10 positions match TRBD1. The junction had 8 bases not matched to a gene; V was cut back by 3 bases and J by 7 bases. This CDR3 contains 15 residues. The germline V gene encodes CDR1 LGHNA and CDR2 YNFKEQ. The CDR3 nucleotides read TGTGCCAGCAGCCAGTTGGACAGGGGGTACGGTGAAGCTTTCTTT. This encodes CASSQLDRGYGEAFF.

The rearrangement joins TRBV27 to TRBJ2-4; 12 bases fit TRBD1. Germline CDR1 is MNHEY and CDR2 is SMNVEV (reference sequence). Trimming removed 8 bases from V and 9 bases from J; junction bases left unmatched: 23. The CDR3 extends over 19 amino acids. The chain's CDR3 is CASARGWTGQGALGSIQYF. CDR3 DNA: TGTGCCAGCGCGCGCGGTTGGACGGGACAGGGGGCCCTGGGAAGCATTCAGTACTTC.

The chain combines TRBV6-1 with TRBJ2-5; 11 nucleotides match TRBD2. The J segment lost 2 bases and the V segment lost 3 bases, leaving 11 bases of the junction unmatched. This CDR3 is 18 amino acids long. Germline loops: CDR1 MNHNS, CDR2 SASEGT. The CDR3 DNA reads TGTGCCAGCAGTGACGAGCTTGGACTAGCGGGCCTACAAGAGACCCAGTACTTC. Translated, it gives CASSDELGLAGLQETQYF.

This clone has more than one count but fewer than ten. The CDR3: CASSPIGTNQETQYF. The CDR3 bases are TGTGCCAGCTCACCCATAGGGACGAACCAAGAGACCCAGTACTTC. The rearrangement joins TRBV18 to TRBJ2-5; D may match TRBD1 or TRBD2 (5 bases each). The CDR3 totals 15 residues. V shed 3 bases and J shed 0 bases, with 11 bases lying between them. Germline assignment: CDR1 KGHSH and CDR2 LQKENI.

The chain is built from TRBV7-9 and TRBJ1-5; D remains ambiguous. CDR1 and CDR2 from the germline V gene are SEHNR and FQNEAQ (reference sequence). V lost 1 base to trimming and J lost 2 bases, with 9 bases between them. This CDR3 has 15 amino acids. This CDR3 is CASSLGLMGNQPQHF. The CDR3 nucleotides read TGTGCCAGCAGCTTAGGTTTAATGGGCAATCAGCCCCAGCATTTT.

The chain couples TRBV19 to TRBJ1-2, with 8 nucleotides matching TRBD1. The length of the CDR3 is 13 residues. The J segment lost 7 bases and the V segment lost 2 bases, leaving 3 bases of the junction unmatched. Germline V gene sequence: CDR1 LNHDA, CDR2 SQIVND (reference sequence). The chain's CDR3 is CASSIQGARGYTF. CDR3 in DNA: TGTGCCAGTAGTATACAGGGGGCGCGTGGCTACACCTTC.

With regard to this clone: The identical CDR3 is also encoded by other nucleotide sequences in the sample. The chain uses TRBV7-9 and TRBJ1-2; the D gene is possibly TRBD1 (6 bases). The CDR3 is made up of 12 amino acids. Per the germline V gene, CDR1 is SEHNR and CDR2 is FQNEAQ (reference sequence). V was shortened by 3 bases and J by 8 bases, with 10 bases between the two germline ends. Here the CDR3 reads CASSFNRDGYTF. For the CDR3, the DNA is TGTGCCAGCAGCTTTAACAGGGACGGCTACACCTTC.

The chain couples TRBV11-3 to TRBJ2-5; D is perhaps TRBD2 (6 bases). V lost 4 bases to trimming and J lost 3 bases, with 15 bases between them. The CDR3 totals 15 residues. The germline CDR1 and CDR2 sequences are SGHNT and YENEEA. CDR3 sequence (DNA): TGTGCCAGCAGCTCGGGTGGGGCGGGGAAAGAGACCCAGTACTTC. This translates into CASSSGGAGKETQYF.

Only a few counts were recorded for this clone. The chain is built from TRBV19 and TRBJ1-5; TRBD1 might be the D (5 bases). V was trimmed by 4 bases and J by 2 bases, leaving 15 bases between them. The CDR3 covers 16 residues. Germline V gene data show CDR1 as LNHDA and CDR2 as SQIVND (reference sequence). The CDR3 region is CASSKLTVLGNQPQHF. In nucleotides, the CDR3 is TGTGCCAGTAGTAAATTGACAGTCTTGGGCAATCAGCCCCAGCATTTT. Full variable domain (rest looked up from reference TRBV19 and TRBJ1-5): DGGITQSPKYLFRKEGQNVTLSCEQNLNHDAMYWYRQDPGQGLRLIYYSQIVNDFQKGDIAEGYSVSREKKESFPLTVTSAQKNPTAFYLCASSKLTVLGNQPQHFGDGTRLSIL.

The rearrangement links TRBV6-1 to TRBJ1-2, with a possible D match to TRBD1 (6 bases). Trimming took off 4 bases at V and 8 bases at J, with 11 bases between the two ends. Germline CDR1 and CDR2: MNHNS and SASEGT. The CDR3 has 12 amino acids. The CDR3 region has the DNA TGTGCCAGCAGTGGGAGGACAGAGGGCTACACCTTC. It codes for CASSGRTEGYTF.

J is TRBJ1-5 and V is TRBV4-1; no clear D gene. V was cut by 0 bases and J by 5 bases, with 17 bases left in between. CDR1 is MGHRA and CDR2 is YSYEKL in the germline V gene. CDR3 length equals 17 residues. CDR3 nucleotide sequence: TGCGCCAGCAGCCAAGACTTCGGACCAGCACAAGATCAGCCCCAGCATTTT. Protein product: CASSQDFGPAQDQPQHF.

The CDR3 coding sequence is TGTGCCAGCAGACTGTTACGTATCGGCACTGAAGCTTTCTTT. Protein: CASRLLRIGTEAFF. This chain joins TRBV5-5 and TRBJ1-1; D is unresolved. Germline loops: CDR1 SGHKS, CDR2 YYEKEE (reference sequence). Trimming pared 5 bases from V and 4 bases from J, leaving 15 bases between. The CDR3 covers 14 residues. The whole variable domain, remainder taken from reference TRBV5-5 and TRBJ1-1, is DAGVTQSPTHLIKTRGQQVTLRCSPISGHKSVSWYQQVLGQGPQFIFQYYEKEERGRGNFPDRFSARQFPNYSSELNVNALLLGDSALYLCASRLLRIGTEAFFGQGTRLTVV.

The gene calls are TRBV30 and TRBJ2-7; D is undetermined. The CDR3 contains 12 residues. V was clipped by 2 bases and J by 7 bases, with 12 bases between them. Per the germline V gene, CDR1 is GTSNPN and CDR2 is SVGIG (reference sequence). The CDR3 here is CAWSPGPREQYF. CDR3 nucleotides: TGTGCCTGGAGTCCCGGTCCCCGTGAGCAGTACTTC.

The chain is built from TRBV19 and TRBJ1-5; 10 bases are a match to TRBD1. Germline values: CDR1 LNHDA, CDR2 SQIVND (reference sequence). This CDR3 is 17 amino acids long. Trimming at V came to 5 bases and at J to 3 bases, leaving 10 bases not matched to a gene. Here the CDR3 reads CASSSPGTGVFNQPQHF. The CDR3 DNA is TGTGCCAGTAGTTCCCCCGGGACAGGGGTTTTCAATCAGCCCCAGCATTTT. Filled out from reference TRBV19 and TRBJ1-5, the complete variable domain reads DGGITQSPKYLFRKEGQNVTLSCEQNLNHDAMYWYRQDPGQGLRLIYYSQIVNDFQKGDIAEGYSVSREKKESFPLTVTSAQKNPTAFYLCASSSPGTGVFNQPQHFGDGTRLSIL.

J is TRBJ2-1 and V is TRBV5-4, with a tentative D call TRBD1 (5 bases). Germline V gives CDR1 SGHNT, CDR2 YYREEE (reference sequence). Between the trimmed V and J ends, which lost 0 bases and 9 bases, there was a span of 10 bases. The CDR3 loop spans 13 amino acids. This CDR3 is CASSLGGLTEQFF. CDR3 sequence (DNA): TGTGCCAGCAGCTTGGGGGGCCTGACTGAGCAGTTCTTC.

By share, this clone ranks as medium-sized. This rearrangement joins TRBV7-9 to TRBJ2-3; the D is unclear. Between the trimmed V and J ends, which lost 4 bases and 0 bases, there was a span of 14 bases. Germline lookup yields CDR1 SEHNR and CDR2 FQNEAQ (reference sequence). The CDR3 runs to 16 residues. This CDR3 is CASSSRAAKSTDTQYF. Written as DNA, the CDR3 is TGTGCCAGCAGCTCCCGGGCAGCTAAAAGCACAGATACGCAGTATTTT.